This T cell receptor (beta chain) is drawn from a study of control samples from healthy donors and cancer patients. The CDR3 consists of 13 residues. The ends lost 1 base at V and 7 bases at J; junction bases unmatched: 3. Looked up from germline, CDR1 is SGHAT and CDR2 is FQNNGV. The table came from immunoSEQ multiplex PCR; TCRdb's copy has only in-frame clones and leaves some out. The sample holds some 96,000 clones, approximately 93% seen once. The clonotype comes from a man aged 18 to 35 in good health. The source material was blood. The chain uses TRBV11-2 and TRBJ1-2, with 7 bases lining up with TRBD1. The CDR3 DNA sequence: TGTGCCAGCAGCTTAGGACAGGGCTCTGGCTACACCTTC. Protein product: CASSLGQGSGYTF.